The 14 T cell receptor beta chains listed next were all sequenced from one sample in a study of T cells expressing NK-cell markers. TCRdb reprocessed the 5' RACE reads; each CDR3 protein has one entry and no DNA is given. The sample shows about 140,000 distinct CDR3 sequences, and approximately 12% sits with its ten largest clones. Material for sequencing was blood T cells: a sorted CD56 or NKG2C T cell subset, CD4+ or CD8+ T cells, or bulk PBMC T cells (not recorded which). The receptors derive from a young man in good health.

The rearrangement uses TRBV18 and TRBJ1-5. Germline CDR1 KGHSH, CDR2 LQKENI. The CDR3 is 14 amino acids. CDR3 in amino acids: CASSPVESNQPQNF.

The rearrangement links TRBV29-1 to TRBJ1-1; without DNA, the TCRdb call of TRBD1 cannot be checked. The CDR3 contains 14 residues. Germline CDR1 reads SQVTM; CDR2 reads ANQGSEA. CDR3 sequence: CSVEGTAMNTEAFF.

CDR3: CASQDSYEQYF. The J gene is TRBJ2-7, the V gene TRBV28; there is no DNA to check the TCRdb D call of TRBD1. The length of the CDR3 is 11 residues. Germline V gene lookup returns CDR1 MDHEN and CDR2 SYDVKM.

This CDR3 is CASQDLPTYEQYF. The V gene is TRBV7-9, the J gene TRBJ2-7; no DNA is available, so the TRBD2 call from TCRdb remains unchecked. This CDR3 comprises 13 residues. Germline lookup yields CDR1 SEHNR and CDR2 FQNEAQ (reference sequence). Complete variable domain (other parts from reference TRBV7-9 and TRBJ2-7): DTGVSQNPRHKITKRGQNVTFRCDPISEHNRLYWYRQTLGQGPEFLTYFQNEAQLEKSRLLSDRFSAERPKGSFSTLEIQRTEQGDSAMYLCASQDLPTYEQYFGPGTRLTVT.

Here the CDR3 reads CASSSGTAYEQYF. This sequence joins TRBV5-6 and TRBJ2-7; TCRdb selects TRBD1, and the lack of DNA leaves this call unchecked. From germline, CDR1 is SGHDT and CDR2 YYEEEE. This CDR3 has 13 amino acids.

The chain links TRBV18 to TRBJ2-3. The CDR3 is made up of 15 amino acids. The germline CDR1 and CDR2 sequences are KGHSH and LQKENI. The CDR3 sequence: CASSPTGGRSDTQYF.

The chain employs TRBV6-2 or TRBV6-3 and TRBJ2-1; TCRdb calls TRBD2, which cannot be checked without DNA. The CDR3 is 16 amino acids. Per the germline V gene, CDR1 is MNHEY and CDR2 is SVGEGT. CDR3 protein: CASSTALAGASNEQFF.

V and J are TRBV24-1 and TRBJ2-1; without DNA, the TCRdb call of TRBD1 cannot be checked. Per germline, CDR1 KGHDR and CDR2 SFDVKD. CDR3 size: 16 residues. The CDR3 sequence: CATSDGGTGLGNEQFF.

V and J are TRBV15 and TRBJ2-1; TCRdb indicates TRBD1, and absent DNA this call remains unverified. The germline CDR1 and CDR2 sequences are LNHNV and YYDKDF (reference sequence). CDR3 length: 15 amino acids. Here the CDR3 reads CATSTGQGFHDEQFF.

V is TRBV29-1 and J is TRBJ2-1; with no DNA, the TCRdb D assignment of TRBD1 cannot be verified. CDR3 length: 14 amino acids. Germline V gives CDR1 SQVTM, CDR2 ANQGSEA. CDR3 residues: CSARDRGTYNEQFF.

The chain uses TRBV12-3 or TRBV12-4 and TRBJ2-3; no DNA is available, so the TRBD1 call from TCRdb remains unchecked. The CDR3 covers 15 residues. This CDR3 is CASILRESFPDTQYF.

The chain combines TRBV6-1 with TRBJ2-3; the TCRdb D gene call, TRBD1, has no DNA to confirm it. The CDR3 covers 13 residues. Germline CDR1 is MNHNS and CDR2 is SASEGT. The CDR3 sequence is CASTSGRADTQYF.

The chain recombines TRBV20-1 with TRBJ1-3; the TCRdb call, TRBD1, lacks DNA for checking. The germline gives CDR1 DFQATT, CDR2 SNEGSKA (reference sequence). The CDR3 runs 14 residues. CDR3 amino acids: CSAGGTGYGNTIYF.

The chain is built from TRBV25-1 and TRBJ1-2; TCRdb returns TRBD1, unconfirmable since there is no DNA. The germline CDR1 and CDR2 sequences are MGHDK and SYGVNS. This CDR3 is 15 amino acids long. This CDR3 is CASTQTGGGNYGYTF.